This record covers a single TCR beta chain. This clone has just one count. Which antigen it targets is not known. The input lacks base qualities; no much larger clone sits a single base away. Taken from the germline V gene, the CDR1 and CDR2 loops are SQVTM and ANQGSEA. Taken from cysteine to phenylalanine, the CDR3 has 12 residues. The retained sequence is limited to the CDR3, 36 bases, with the frame set at the first base. For this chain, trimming is 6 bases at the V end and 4 bases at the J end, and the number of junction bases without a gene match is 3. This entry is derived from a study of OX40 agonist ivuxolimab in advanced cancers. About the study as a whole: Ivuxolimab, which targeted the costimulatory receptor OX40 (CD134), was an agonistic, fully human IgG2 monoclonal antibody. Intravenous ivuxolimab was administered to patients every 2 weeks at six dose levels: 0.01, 0.1, 0.3, 1.5, 3 and 10 mg/kg. Of the roughly 52 dose-escalation patients, hepatocellular carcinoma was present in 19, melanoma in some 15, renal cell carcinoma in 9 and head and neck cancer in 9. In the dose-escalation cohort, around 80% of patients were male, and the mean age was 60 years with a range of roughly 20 to 85. Patients were allowed to have had prior anti-PD-1, anti-PD-L1 or anti-CTLA-4 therapy, and 30% to 40% of the dose-escalation patients had been treated with checkpoint inhibitors. Partial responses occurred in three dose-escalation patients: two with cutaneous melanoma and one with hepatocellular carcinoma. Peripheral TCRbeta sequencing aimed to test whether ivuxolimab altered TCR sequence diversity and caused clonal T-cell expansion. The monotherapy dose-escalation portion (N of about 49 patients) of the phase I ivuxolimab trial is reported in the paper. General conclusions and limits of the study: Low levels of normalized T-cell clonal expansion were also seen in some patients who did not respond. At doses of 0.1 to 3.0 mg/kg, clonal expansion of both CD4+ and CD8+ T cells in blood was seen between baseline and week 6. The antigen specificity of the clonally expanded peripheral T cells was not determined. In partial responders in the 0.1-3.0 mg/kg groups, normalized peripheral clonal expansion was found to be among the lowest, especially among CD8+ T cells. After ivuxolimab, more expanded clones were found on average in CD8+ T cells than in CD4+ T cells.

Patients with a history of autoimmune disease or receiving systemic immunosuppression were excluded from the trial. In every dose cohort, peripheral blood was drawn for TCR sequencing at baseline, cycle 4 day 1, and cycle 7 day 1. The samples were drawn from a first-in-human, open-label, multicenter phase I dose-escalation trial of ivuxolimab. Adults with locally advanced or metastatic melanoma, renal cell, hepatocellular, or head and neck squamous cell carcinoma were enrolled in the trial. Before TCR sequencing, CD4+ and CD8+ T cells were separately sorted from peripheral blood. Genomic DNA was isolated from the sorted cells so that the TCRbeta CDR3 region could be sequenced. The immunoSEQ Assay was used to sequence the TCRbeta CDR3 regions. Sourced from immuneACCESS, this table was stored by TCRdb with only in-frame sequences that have V and J called. A share of the clones is absent; for the studies checked, an unresolved V gene accounts for under half, and the remainder has no known explanation. This sample has 65,000 to 80,000 clones in its table, and about 93% of those were observed once. About 6.4% of the sample comes from the top ten.

This specimen was CD4+ or CD8+ T cells sorted from blood, taken in a trial of the OX40 agonist ivuxolimab. This TCR was sampled from an adult with an advanced solid tumor such as melanoma, head and neck, liver or kidney cancer. This chain is built from TRBV29-1 and TRBJ1-1, and 9 bases in between align with TRBD1. The sequence in DNA is TGCAGCGTGCCACAGGGGGCCACTGAAGCTTTCTTT. The translation is CSVPQGATEAFF.